These T cell receptor beta chains were read from a single sample in a study of blood T cell repertoires in COVID-19. Here immunoSEQ multiplex PCR was the method, and the copy in TCRdb shows in-frame clones only, minus some. The sample records tens of thousands of clones, 80% to 90% being singletons. Material for sequencing was peripheral blood. Every receptor here comes from a man between 65 and 79 years old with active COVID-19. Both conserved end residues are part of each CDR3. The order of the fields is J gene, V gene, clone size, D gene, CDR3 length, CDR3 DNA, CDR3 protein. D genes are given only for firm matches. Clone size is given for some rows only: seen once, a few or many times, or a class if the clone is expanded.

TRBJ1-5	TRBV29-1	once	-	12	TGCAGCGCTGGACAGCCTAATCAGCCCCAGCATTTT	CSAGQPNQPQHF
TRBJ1-6	TRBV5-1	-	-	16	TGCGCCAGCAGCTTGGCCTCTGCAGGGGCCAATTCACCCCTCCACTTT	CASSLASAGANSPLHF
TRBJ2-7	TRBV7-2	-	TRBD2	17	TGTGCCAGCAGCCCACCAGGGGTAGCGGGGGAAACCTACGAGCAGTACTTC	CASSPPGVAGETYEQYF
TRBJ1-4	TRBV7-2	-	-	15	TGTGCCAGCAGCCCAGACAGCTCGATCAATGAAAAACTGTTTTTT	CASSPDSSINEKLFF
TRBJ2-1	TRBV3-1/TRBV3-2	-	TRBD2	17	TGTGCCAGCAGCCCTCTTCGCAGAAGCGGGGGACCCAATGAGCAGTTCTTC	CASSPLRRSGGPNEQFF
TRBJ1-1	TRBV5-1	-	-	13	TGCGCCAGCAGCTTCCAGGGTAACACTGAAGCTTTCTTT	CASSFQGNTEAFF
TRBJ1-2	TRBV4-3	-	-	14	TGCGCCAGCAGCCCCGAACAGGGATTTGGCGGCTACACCTTC	CASSPEQGFGGYTF
TRBJ2-4	TRBV4-1	-	-	16	TGCGCCAGCAGCCAAGAGGGGCAGGCACCCAAAAACATTCAGTACTTC	CASSQEGQAPKNIQYF
TRBJ2-3	TRBV6-6	-	TRBD2	18	TGTGCCAGCAGTCCCCGACTAGCGGGGGGCGCCGACACAGATACGCAGTATTTT	CASSPRLAGGADTDTQYF
TRBJ2-5	TRBV11-1	-	-	16	TGTGCCAGCAGCTTACAACCAGGGGCATACCAAGAGACCCAGTACTTC	CASSLQPGAYQETQYF
TRBJ2-5	TRBV11-3	once	TRBD2	14	TGTGCCAGCAGCTTAGCGGGAGGGGGAGAGACCCAGTACTTC	CASSLAGGGETQYF
TRBJ2-1	TRBV20-1	-	-	11	TGCAGCGCCGGGACTCCAAATGAGCAGTTCTTC	CSAGTPNEQFF
TRBJ2-1	TRBV5-1	-	TRBD2	16	TGCGCCAGCAGCCCGTCTCTCGGCGGGGGGGTGGGGGAGCAGTTCTTC	CASSPSLGGGVGEQFF
TRBJ2-7	TRBV19	-	TRBD1	14	TGTGCCAGTAGTAGCGGGACAGGGTCCTACGAGCAGTACTTC	CASSSGTGSYEQYF
TRBJ2-2	TRBV19	-	-	14	TGTGCCAGCCAATTAGGGCGGGACACCGGGGAGCTGTTTTTT	CASQLGRDTGELFF
TRBJ1-1	TRBV3-1/TRBV3-2	-	TRBD1	16	TGTGCCAGCAGCCAAGGACAGGGGGTGTGGGACACTGAAGCTTTCTTT	CASSQGQGVWDTEAFF
TRBJ2-2	TRBV27	once	-	13	TGTGCCAGCAGTTTCAAGCGCACCGGGGAGCTGTTTTTT	CASSFKRTGELFF
TRBJ1-5	TRBV7-2	-	TRBD1	15	TGTGCCAGCAGCTTAGAACAGGGGAGCAATCAGCCCCAGCATTTT	CASSLEQGSNQPQHF
TRBJ2-7	TRBV24-1	-	TRBD1	17	TGTGCCAGCAACCCCCCGACGGAAGGACAGGGGGCGTGCGAGCAGTACTTC	CASNPPTEGQGACEQYF
TRBJ1-6	TRBV7-9	few	TRBD1	16	TGTGCCAGCAGCTTGGGACAGGGGTTTTATAATTCACCCCTCCACTTT	CASSLGQGFYNSPLHF
TRBJ2-1	TRBV19	-	-	13	TGTGCCAGTAGTATAGATGGTAGCATGAAGCAGTTCTTC	CASSIDGSMKQFF
TRBJ2-7	TRBV4-2	-	TRBD1	15	TGTGCCAGCAGCCGCCCGACAGGGGATTCCTACGAGCAGTACTTC	CASSRPTGDSYEQYF
TRBJ1-5	TRBV6-2/TRBV6-3	-	-	14	TGTGCCAGCAGTTACTCGAGTTTCGGGCAGCCCCAGCATTTT	CASSYSSFGQPQHF
TRBJ2-5	TRBV18	-	TRBD1	16	TGTGCCAGCCTCTCTAAACTCACAGGGGACCAAGAGACCCAGTACTTC	CASLSKLTGDQETQYF
TRBJ2-7	TRBV5-1	-	TRBD2	16	TGCGCCAGCAGCCAAGGCGGGGGGGATATCTCCTACGAGCAGTACTTC	CASSQGGGDISYEQYF
TRBJ2-7	TRBV28	-	-	14	TGTGCCAGCAGTTTTTCACAGGGAAGGTACGAGCAGTACTTC	CASSFSQGRYEQYF
TRBJ1-6	TRBV2	-	TRBD1	16	TGTGCCAGCAGGGCCTGGACAGGGAGCGATAATTCACCCCTCCACTTT	CASRAWTGSDNSPLHF
TRBJ2-5	TRBV3-1/TRBV3-2	-	-	15	TGTGCCAGCAGCCAACAAGTAGCGGCTGGAGAGACCCAGTACTTC	CASSQQVAAGETQYF
TRBJ2-3	TRBV24-1	-	-	15	TGTGCCACCAGTGATGTAGACGGGGACACAGATACGCAGTATTTT	CATSDVDGDTDTQYF
TRBJ2-7	TRBV15	-	-	15	TGTGCCACCAGCAGAGAAGTTAACAGGGAATACGAGCAGTACTTC	CATSREVNREYEQYF
TRBJ1-3	TRBV5-6	-	-	14	TGTGCCAGCAGCTTGAAATCTTCTGGAAACACCATATATTTT	CASSLKSSGNTIYF
TRBJ1-1	TRBV6-5	-	TRBD1	14	TGTGCCAGCAGTTACAGGGACAGGGGCACTGAAGCTTTCTTT	CASSYRDRGTEAFF
TRBJ2-3	TRBV5-1	-	-	15	TGCGCCAGCAGTTTGGACCCCACCCCGCAGGGTACGCAGTATTTT	CASSLDPTPQGTQYF
TRBJ2-7	TRBV9	-	-	13	TGTGCCAGCAGCGTTCGACCAGGGGCCGAGCAGTACTTC	CASSVRPGAEQYF
TRBJ2-3	TRBV15	-	-	13	TGTGCCACCAGCAGAACTAGCACAGATACGCAGTATTTT	CATSRTSTDTQYF
TRBJ1-1	TRBV7-9	-	-	13	TGTGCCAGCAACAGATTAATGAACACTGAAGCTTTCTTT	CASNRLMNTEAFF
TRBJ2-1	TRBV11-3	-	-	13	TGTGCCAGCAGCCAATCAGGCTACAATGAGCAGTTCTTC	CASSQSGYNEQFF
TRBJ2-7	TRBV9	once	TRBD1	14	TGTGCCAGCAGCGAGACAGGGGGTGACTACGAGCAGTACTTC	CASSETGGDYEQYF
TRBJ1-6	TRBV28	-	TRBD1	14	TGTGCCAGCAGCCGGGACAGGGGTAATTCACCCCTCCACTTT	CASSRDRGNSPLHF
TRBJ2-7	TRBV29-1	-	TRBD1	14	TGCAGCGCCGCGGAACAGGGGATAAATTACGAGCAGTACTTC	CSAAEQGINYEQYF
TRBJ2-3	TRBV2	-	-	11	TGTGCCAGCAGCTTTACAGATACGCAGTATTTT	CASSFTDTQYF
TRBJ1-2	TRBV6-2/TRBV6-3	-	TRBD1	14	TGTGCCAGCAGTGATACCGACAGGGTTAGCGGCTACACCTTC	CASSDTDRVSGYTF
TRBJ1-1	TRBV6-6	few	TRBD1	14	TGTGCCAGCAGACGGGGACAGGGGGCATCGGAAGCTTTCTTT	CASRRGQGASEAFF
TRBJ2-7	TRBV6-5	-	-	14	TGTGCCAGCAGTAAGACACAGGGCTCCTACGAGCAGTACTTC	CASSKTQGSYEQYF
TRBJ2-2	TRBV4-3	-	TRBD1	16	TGCGCCAGCAGCCAAGGAAGGGACAGGGTAACCGGGGAGCTGTTTTTT	CASSQGRDRVTGELFF
TRBJ1-1	TRBV11-3	-	-	15	TGTGCCAGCAGCTTAGGTGGGGGGTTGAACACTGAAGCTTTCTTT	CASSLGGGLNTEAFF
TRBJ2-3	TRBV7-2	-	TRBD1	17	TGTGCCAGCAGCTTAACGGGCCCGGGACAGGGGCCAGATACGCAGTATTTT	CASSLTGPGQGPDTQYF
TRBJ1-2	TRBV3-1/TRBV3-2	-	TRBD1	11	TGTGCCAGCAGCCCAGGGGACAGGCGGATCTTC	CASSPGDRRIF
TRBJ2-5	TRBV20-1	-	-	11	TGCAGTGCGGCAGGGTTGGAGACCCAGTACTTC	CSAAGLETQYF
TRBJ2-1	TRBV25-1	-	TRBD1	17	TGTGCCAGCAGTGAATTTAAAGGGACAGGGATATACAATGAGCAGTTCTTC	CASSEFKGTGIYNEQFF
TRBJ2-7	TRBV12-5	-	-	13	TGTGCTAGTGGTTTGGGAGTATCCTACGAGCAGTACTTC	CASGLGVSYEQYF
TRBJ2-2	TRBV7-3	-	-	14	TGTGCCAGCAGCCTTAACAGGATATCCGGGGAGCTGTTTTTT	CASSLNRISGELFF
TRBJ2-4	TRBV19	-	-	15	TGTGCCAGTAGTATGTCTGCGGGACAGAAAAACATTCAGTACTTC	CASSMSAGQKNIQYF
TRBJ1-1	TRBV4-3	-	-	18	TGCGCCAGCAGCCAAGATCTGGGGGCAGCTGGGACCCCCATTGAAGCTTTCTTT	CASSQDLGAAGTPIEAFF